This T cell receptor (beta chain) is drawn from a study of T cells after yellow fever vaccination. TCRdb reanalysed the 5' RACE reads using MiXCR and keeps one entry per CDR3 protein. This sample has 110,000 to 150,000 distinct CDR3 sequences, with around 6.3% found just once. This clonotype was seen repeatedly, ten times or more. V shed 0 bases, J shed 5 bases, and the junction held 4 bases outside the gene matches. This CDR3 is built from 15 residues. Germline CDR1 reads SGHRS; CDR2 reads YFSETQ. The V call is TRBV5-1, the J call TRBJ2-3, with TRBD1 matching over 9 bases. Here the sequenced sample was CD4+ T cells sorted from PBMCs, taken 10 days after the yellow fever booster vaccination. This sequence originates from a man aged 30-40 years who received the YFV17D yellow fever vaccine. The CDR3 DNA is TGCGCCAGCAGCTTGGCCGGGACAGGGCAAGATACGCAGTATTTT. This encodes CASSLAGTGQDTQYF.